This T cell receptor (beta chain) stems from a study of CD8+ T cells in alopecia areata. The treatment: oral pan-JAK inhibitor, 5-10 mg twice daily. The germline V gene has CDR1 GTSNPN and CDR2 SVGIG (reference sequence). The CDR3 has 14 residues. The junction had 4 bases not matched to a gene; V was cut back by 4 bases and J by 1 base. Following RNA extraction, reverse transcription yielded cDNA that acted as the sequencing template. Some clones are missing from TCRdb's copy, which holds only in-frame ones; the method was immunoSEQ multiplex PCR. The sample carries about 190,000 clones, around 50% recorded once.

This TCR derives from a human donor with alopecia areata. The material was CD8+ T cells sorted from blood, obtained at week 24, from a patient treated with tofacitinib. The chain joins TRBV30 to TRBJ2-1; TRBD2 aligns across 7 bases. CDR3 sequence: CAWTAGESYNEQFF. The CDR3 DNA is TGTGCCTGGACGGCGGGGGAGTCCTACAATGAGCAGTTCTTC. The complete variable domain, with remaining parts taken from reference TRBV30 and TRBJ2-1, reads SQTIHQWPATLVQPVGSPLSLECTVEGTSNPNLYWYRQAAGRGLQLLFYSVGIGQISSEVPQNLSASRPQDRQFILSSKKLLLSDSGFYLCAWTAGESYNEQFFGPGTRLTVL.